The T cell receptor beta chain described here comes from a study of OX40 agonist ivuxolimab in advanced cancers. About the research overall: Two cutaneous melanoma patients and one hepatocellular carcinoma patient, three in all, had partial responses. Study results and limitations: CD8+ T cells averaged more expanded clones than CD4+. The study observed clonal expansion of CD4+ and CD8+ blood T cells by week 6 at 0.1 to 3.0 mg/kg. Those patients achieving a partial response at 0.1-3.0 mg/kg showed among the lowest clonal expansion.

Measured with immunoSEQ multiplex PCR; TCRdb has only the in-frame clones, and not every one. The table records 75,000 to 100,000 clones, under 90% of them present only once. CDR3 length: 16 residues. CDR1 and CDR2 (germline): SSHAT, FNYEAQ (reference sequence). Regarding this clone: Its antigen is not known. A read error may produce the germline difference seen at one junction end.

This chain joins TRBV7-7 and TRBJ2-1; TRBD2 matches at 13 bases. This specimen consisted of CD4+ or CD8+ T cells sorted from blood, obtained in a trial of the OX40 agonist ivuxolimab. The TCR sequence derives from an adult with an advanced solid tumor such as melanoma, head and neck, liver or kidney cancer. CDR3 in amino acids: CASSPGLAGVDDEQFF. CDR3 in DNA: TGTGCTAGCAGCCCCGGACTAGCGGGAGTTGACGATGAGCAGTTCTTC.